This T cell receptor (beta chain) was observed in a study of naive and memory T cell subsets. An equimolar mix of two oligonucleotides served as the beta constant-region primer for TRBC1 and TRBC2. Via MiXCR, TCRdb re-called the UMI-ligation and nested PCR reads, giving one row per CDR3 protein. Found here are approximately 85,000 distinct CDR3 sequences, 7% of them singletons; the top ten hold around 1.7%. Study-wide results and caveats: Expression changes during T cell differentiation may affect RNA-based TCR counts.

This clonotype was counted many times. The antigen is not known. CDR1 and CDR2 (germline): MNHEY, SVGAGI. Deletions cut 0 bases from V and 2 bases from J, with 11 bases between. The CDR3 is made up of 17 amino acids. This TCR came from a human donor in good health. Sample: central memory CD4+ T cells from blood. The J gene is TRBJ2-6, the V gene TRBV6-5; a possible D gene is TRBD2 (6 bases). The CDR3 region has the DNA TGTGCCAGCAGTTACTCACGGGACTCCCCTGGGGCCAACGTCCTGACTTTC. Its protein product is CASSYSRDSPGANVLTF.